One and the same sample provided the 21 T cell receptor beta chains below, sequenced in a study of shared clonotypes between healthy human individuals. Naive CD8 cells lacked CD45RO and underwent positive selection for CCR7, leaving out terminally differentiated effector memory CD45RA+ cells. Some clones are missing from TCRdb's copy, which holds only in-frame ones; the method was immunoSEQ multiplex PCR. The profile covers about 820,000 clones, with 80% to 95% appearing a single time and around 24% taken by the ten largest. The specimen was naive CD8+ T cells sorted from blood. The receptors were sampled from a man aged 30-40 years in good health.

The chain links TRBV9 to TRBJ2-3, with 13 bases that match TRBD2. This CDR3 spans 17 amino acids. Germline loops: CDR1 SGDLS, CDR2 YYNGEE. The ends lost 0 bases at V and 2 bases at J; junction bases unmatched: 3. CDR3 DNA: TGTGCCAGCAGCGTAGAGGGACTAGCGGGGTTCACAGATACGCAGTATTTT. This translates into CASSVEGLAGFTDTQYF.

The chain has TRBV28 and TRBJ1-2, with D unclear. Trimming left V 2 bases short and J 3 bases short, with 13 bases between. Germline V gene data show CDR1 as MDHEN and CDR2 as SYDVKM. The CDR3 runs to 15 residues. DNA of the CDR3: TGTGCCAGCAGTTTACGGGTTGTCAGACACTATGGCTACACCTTC. Its translation: CASSLRVVRHYGYTF.

The chain is built from TRBV7-6 and TRBJ2-1; possibly TRBD2 for D (6 bases). V was pared by 1 base and J by 6 bases, with 13 bases between. Germline V CDR1 and CDR2: SGHVS, FNYEAQ. The CDR3 runs 15 residues. The CDR3, as DNA: TGTGCCAGCAGCTTAGGGTCGGGAGATCGCAATGAGCAGTTCTTC. Its protein is CASSLGSGDRNEQFF.

This sequence joins TRBV6-5 and TRBJ2-2; no clear D gene. Per the germline V gene, CDR1 is MNHEY and CDR2 is SVGAGI. Trimming pared 0 bases from V and 6 bases from J, leaving 5 bases between. The CDR3 length is 13 residues. CDR3 DNA: TGTGCCAGCAGTTACTCGTTTTCCGGGGAGCTGTTTTTT. Its translation is CASSYSFSGELFF.

J is TRBJ1-5 and V is TRBV10-3; 7 nucleotides match TRBD1. Germline CDR1 is ENHRY and CDR2 is SYGVKD. CDR3 length: 13 residues. The trim removed 8 bases at V and 3 bases at J, leaving 4 bases unmatched. The CDR3 DNA follows: TGTGCCATCGCCGACAGGGACAATCAGCCCCAGCATTTT. Translated, it gives CAIADRDNQPQHF.

The chain recombines TRBV29-1 with TRBJ2-5; D gene ambiguous. V lost 2 bases and J 4 bases, leaving 11 bases between the germline ends. CDR1 and CDR2 (germline): SQVTM, ANQGSEA. This CDR3 is 13 amino acids long. The CDR3 DNA sequence: TGCAGCGTTGAACCCGCAGGAATAGAGACCCAGTACTTC. Translated: CSVEPAGIETQYF. Together with reference TRBV29-1 and TRBJ2-5, the CDR3 gives the full variable domain: SAVISQKPSRDICQRGTSLTIQCQVDSQVTMMFWYRQQPGQSLTLIATANQGSEATYESGFVIDKFPISRPNLTFSTLTVSNMSPEDSSIYLCSVEPAGIETQYFGPGTRLLVL.

This clone showed up just once. The chain links TRBV29-1 to TRBJ2-6; a weak D match, TRBD2 (6 bases). CDR1 is SQVTM, CDR2 ANQGSEA, per germline. The CDR3 has 18 residues. Between the trimmed V and J ends, which lost 2 bases and 4 bases, there was a span of 21 bases. The CDR3 loop reads CSVEHAGTGSPGANVLTF. The CDR3 DNA sequence: TGCAGCGTTGAACATGCCGGGACCGGGAGCCCCGGGGCCAACGTCCTGACTTTC.

This clone was seen once. The chain employs TRBV6-5 and TRBJ1-2, with unresolved D. V dropped 6 bases and J dropped 1 base, with 6 bases sitting between them. The CDR3 sequence is 12 residues long. Germline loops: CDR1 MNHEY, CDR2 SVGAGI. Here the CDR3 reads CASRGSNYGYTF. CDR3 coding DNA: TGTGCCAGCAGAGGTAGTAACTATGGCTACACCTTC.

This chain links TRBV7-9 with TRBJ1-2; no firm D call. Germline V gene data show CDR1 as SEHNR and CDR2 as FQNEAQ (reference sequence). V lost 5 bases and J 4 bases, leaving 20 bases between the germline ends. This CDR3 has 16 residues. CDR3 sequence reads: CASSPRRGNVVYGYTF. Here the CDR3 DNA reads TGTGCCAGCAGCCCCAGACGGGGTAATGTAGTCTATGGCTACACCTTC.

V and J are TRBV27 and TRBJ1-5; TRBD1 aligns across 9 bases. CDR3 size: 15 residues. Per the germline V gene, CDR1 is MNHEY and CDR2 is SMNVEV (reference sequence). The J segment lost 1 base and the V segment lost 7 bases, leaving 5 bases of the junction unmatched. CDR3 amino acids: CASTRTGESNQPQHF. The DNA of the CDR3 is TGTGCCAGCACCAGGACAGGGGAAAGCAATCAGCCCCAGCATTTT.

The rearrangement uses TRBV27 and TRBJ2-7; no reliable D call. The V and J ends lost 5 bases and 2 bases respectively, with 10 bases between them. The CDR3 has 13 residues. Germline V gives CDR1 MNHEY, CDR2 SMNVEV (reference sequence). The CDR3 here is CASSDGFPYEQYF. Here the CDR3 DNA reads TGTGCCAGCAGTGACGGATTCCCCTACGAGCAGTACTTC.

The chain couples TRBV30 to TRBJ1-4; D ambiguous. The CDR3 is 14 residues long. Germline V lookup: CDR1 GTSNPN, CDR2 SVGIG (reference sequence). Trimming took 1 base from V and 8 from J, leaving 14 bases between them. For the CDR3, the DNA is TGTGCCTGGAGTGGTCAGCAACCGGAGGAAAAACTGTTTTTT. Translated: CAWSGQQPEEKLFF.

This sequence joins TRBV5-6 and TRBJ2-1; D gene ambiguous. V lost 2 bases and J 0 bases, leaving 6 bases between the germline ends. The CDR3 consists of 14 residues. Germline assignment: CDR1 SGHDT and CDR2 YYEEEE. The CDR3 here is CASSLRSSYNEQFF. CDR3 DNA sequence: TGTGCCAGCAGCTTACGGAGCTCCTACAATGAGCAGTTCTTC. The full variable domain, rest sourced from reference TRBV5-6 and TRBJ2-1, is DAGVTQSPTHLIKTRGQQVTLRCSPKSGHDTVSWYQQALGQGPQFIFQYYEEEERQRGNFPDRFSGHQFPNYSSELNVNALLLGDSALYLCASSLRSSYNEQFFGPGTRLTVL.

This sequence joins TRBV6-5 and TRBJ1-4; D not certain. V was shortened by 6 bases and J by 6 bases, with 14 bases between the two germline ends. CDR3 length equals 14 residues. Germline-derived CDR1 and CDR2 are MNHEY and SVGAGI. The CDR3 DNA is TGTGCCAGCAGCCCCCATAGGCTTGATGAAAAACTGTTTTTT. It is translated as CASSPHRLDEKLFF.

The rearrangement joins TRBV28 to TRBJ2-7; D might be TRBD1 (5 bases). Germline values: CDR1 MDHEN, CDR2 SYDVKM. The CDR3 loop spans 17 amino acids. The germline V and J ends were trimmed by 5 bases and 3 bases, with 23 bases remaining between them. CDR3 protein: CASSRLTGSGSDYEQYF. The CDR3 DNA sequence: TGTGCCAGCAGTCGCCTCACAGGTTCGGGTTCCGACTACGAGCAGTACTTC.

The rearrangement uses TRBV7-9 and TRBJ2-5, with 7 positions matching TRBD1. CDR3 length: 14 residues. The V gene's germline CDR1 is SEHNR and CDR2 FQNEAQ (reference sequence). After removal of 5 bases from V and 2 bases from J, the junction contained 5 bases not matched to a gene. The DNA for the CDR3 is TGTGCCAGCAGCGGCCCGGACAGGCAAGAGACCCAGTACTTC. It translates to CASSGPDRQETQYF.

The chain joins TRBV7-3 to TRBJ2-7, with 8 bases aligning to TRBD2. This CDR3 is built from 15 residues. The V gene end was trimmed by 5 bases and the J gene end by 3 bases; junction bases not matched to a gene: 9. Germline V gene data show CDR1 as SGHTA and CDR2 as FQGTGA. CDR3 region: CASSLNSGILYEQYF. The CDR3 region has the DNA TGTGCCAGCAGCCTAAATAGCGGGATCCTCTACGAGCAGTACTTC.

The CDR3: CASSNRDSLTGELFF. In DNA form, the CDR3 reads TGCGCCAGCAGCAACCGGGACAGCCTCACCGGGGAGCTGTTTTTT. The genes are TRBV4-1 and TRBJ2-2, with 7 bases aligning to TRBD1. Germline assignment: CDR1 MGHRA and CDR2 YSYEKL. The CDR3 consists of 15 residues. V lost 5 bases, J lost 4 bases, and 7 bases stayed unmatched.

This sequence joins TRBV6-6 and TRBJ2-1; 8 positions agree with TRBD2. V gave up 10 bases and J gave up 0 bases; unmatched junction bases: 8. Germline CDR1 is MNHNY and CDR2 is SVGAGI (reference sequence). The CDR3 loop spans 15 amino acids. CDR3 amino acids: CATEWTSSSYNEQFF. The CDR3 DNA follows: TGTGCCACCGAATGGACTAGCAGCTCCTACAATGAGCAGTTCTTC.

J is TRBJ1-5 and V is TRBV19, with D tentatively TRBD1 (5 bases). Trimming removed 0 bases from V and 6 bases from J, with 21 bases in between. Germline CDR1 reads LNHDA; CDR2 reads SQIVND (reference sequence). The CDR3 spans 18 residues. CDR3 sequence (DNA): TGTGCCAGTAGTATAGATCTGGGGGGTTTCGTCGGGCCTCAGCCCCAGCATTTT. Encoded protein: CASSIDLGGFVGPQPQHF.

The V call is TRBV4-1, the J call TRBJ2-7; D assignment may be TRBD1 or TRBD2 (5 bases each). The germline CDR1 and CDR2 sequences are MGHRA and YSYEKL. V dropped 4 bases and J dropped 2 bases, with 21 bases sitting between them. CDR3 length: 17 residues. The CDR3 DNA reads as TGCGCCAGCAGCCCTCCCGGACCGCCAGGGACGCCCTACGAGCAGTACTTC. It specifies CASSPPGPPGTPYEQYF.